This entry describes one T cell receptor beta chain. Its antigen is still unknown. The sample comes from a study of CD8 T cells in ankylosing spondylitis. Study findings and constraints: Typical of ankylosing spondylitis blood, it appeared, was a TCR beta motif of under 10 highly homologous variants. Reports say disease-linked clones showed up significantly more in matched ankylosing spondylitis synovial fluid. Disease-linked clones proved CD8+ and comparatively uncommon in peripheral blood.

V was pared by 4 bases and J by 1 base, with 11 bases between. In germline, CDR1 is MNHEY, CDR2 SVGAGI. This CDR3 is 15 amino acids long. The TCR beta libraries were generated through quantitative 5'-RACE incorporating molecular barcodes. TCRdb reprocessed the 5' RACE reads with MiXCR, giving one entry per CDR3 protein. Here the sample spans about 340,000 distinct CDR3 sequences, roughly 14% being singletons. The specimen was blood, either unsorted or a sorted T cell fraction (not recorded which). The V and J genes are TRBV6-5 and TRBJ1-3, with D hard to call. The sequence was obtained from a male donor with ankylosing spondylitis or in good health (not recorded which). In nucleotides, the CDR3 is TGTGCCAGCAGTTCACCCCGGAGGTCTGGAAACACCATATATTTT. Protein: CASSSPRRSGNTIYF.